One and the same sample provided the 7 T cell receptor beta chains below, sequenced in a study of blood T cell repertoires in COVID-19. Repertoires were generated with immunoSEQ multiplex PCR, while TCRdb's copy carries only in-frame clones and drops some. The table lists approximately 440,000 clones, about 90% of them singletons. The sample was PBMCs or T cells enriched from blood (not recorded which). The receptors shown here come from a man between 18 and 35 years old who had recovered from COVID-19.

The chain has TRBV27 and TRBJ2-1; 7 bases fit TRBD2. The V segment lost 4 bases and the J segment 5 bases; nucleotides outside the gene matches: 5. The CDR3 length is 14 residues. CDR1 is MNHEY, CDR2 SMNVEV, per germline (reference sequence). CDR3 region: CASSYETSNNEQFF. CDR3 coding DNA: TGTGCCAGCAGTTATGAGACTAGCAACAATGAGCAGTTCTTC.

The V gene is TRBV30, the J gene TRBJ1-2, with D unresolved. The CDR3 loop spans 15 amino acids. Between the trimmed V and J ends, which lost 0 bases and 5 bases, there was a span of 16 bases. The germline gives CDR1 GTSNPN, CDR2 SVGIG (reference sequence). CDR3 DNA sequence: TGTGCCTGGAGTGTACACGGGGAAGGGCGTTATGGCTACACCTTC. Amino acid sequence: CAWSVHGEGRYGYTF.

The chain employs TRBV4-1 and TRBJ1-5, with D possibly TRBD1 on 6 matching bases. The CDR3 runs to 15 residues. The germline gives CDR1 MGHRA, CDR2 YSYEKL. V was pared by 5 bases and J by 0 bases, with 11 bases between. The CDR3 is CASSYNRASNQPQHF. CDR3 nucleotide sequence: TGCGCCAGCAGCTACAACAGGGCTAGCAATCAGCCCCAGCATTTT.

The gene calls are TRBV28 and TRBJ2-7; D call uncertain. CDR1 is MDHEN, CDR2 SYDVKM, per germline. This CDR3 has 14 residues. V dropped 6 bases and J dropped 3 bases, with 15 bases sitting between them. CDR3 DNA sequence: TGTGCCAGCAGGCTGAGGAGCGTAATCTACGAGCAGTACTTC. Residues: CASRLRSVIYEQYF.

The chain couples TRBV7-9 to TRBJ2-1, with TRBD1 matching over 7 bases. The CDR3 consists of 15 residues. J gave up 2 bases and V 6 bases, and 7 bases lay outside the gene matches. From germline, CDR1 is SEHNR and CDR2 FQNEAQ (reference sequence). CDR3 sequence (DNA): TGTGCCAGCAGTCATCCGGGACAGACCTACAATGAGCAGTTCTTC. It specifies CASSHPGQTYNEQFF.

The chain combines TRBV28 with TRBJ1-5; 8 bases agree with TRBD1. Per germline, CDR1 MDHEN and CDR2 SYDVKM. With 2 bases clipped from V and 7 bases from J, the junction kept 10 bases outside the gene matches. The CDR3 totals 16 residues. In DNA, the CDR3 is TGTGCCAGCAGTTTAGCTGGGCAGGGGGCGGACCAGCCCCAGCATTTT. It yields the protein CASSLAGQGADQPQHF.

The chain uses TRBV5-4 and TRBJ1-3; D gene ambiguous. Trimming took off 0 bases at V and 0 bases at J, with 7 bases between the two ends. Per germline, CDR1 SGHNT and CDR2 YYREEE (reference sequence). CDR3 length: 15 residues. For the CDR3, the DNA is TGTGCCAGCAGCTTGGGGCCCCGCTCTGGAAACACCATATATTTT. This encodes CASSLGPRSGNTIYF.